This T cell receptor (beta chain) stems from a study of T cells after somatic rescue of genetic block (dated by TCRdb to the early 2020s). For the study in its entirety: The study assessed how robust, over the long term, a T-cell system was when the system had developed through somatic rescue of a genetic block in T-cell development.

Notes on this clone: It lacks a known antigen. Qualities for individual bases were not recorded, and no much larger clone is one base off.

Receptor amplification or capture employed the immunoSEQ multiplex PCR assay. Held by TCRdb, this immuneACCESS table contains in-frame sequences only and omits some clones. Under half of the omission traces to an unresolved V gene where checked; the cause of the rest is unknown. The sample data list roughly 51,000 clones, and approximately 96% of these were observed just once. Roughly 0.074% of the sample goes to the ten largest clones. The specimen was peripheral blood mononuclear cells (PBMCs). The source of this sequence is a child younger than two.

The CDR3 protein: CASSAATGLASDEQFF. The base sequence is TGCGCCAGCAGCGCAGCTACGGGACTAGCTAGCGATGAGCAGTTCTTC. The chain links TRBV5-1 with TRBJ2-1; 9 middle bases align to TRBD2. Measured from the cysteine to the phenylalanine, the CDR3 is 16 residues long. The kept DNA is CDR3 alone, 48 bases in frame from the first base. Trimmed from V: 4 bases; trimmed from J: 8 bases; junction bases lacking a gene match: 13. CDR1 and CDR2, looked up from the germline V gene, are SGHRS and YFSETQ.